The rows below give T cell receptor beta chains drawn from one sample of a study of blood T cell repertoires in COVID-19. Sequenced by immunoSEQ multiplex PCR; TCRdb stores in-frame clones only, minus some. The data contain about 210,000 clones, around four fifths of them singletons. The sequenced sample consisted of peripheral blood. All receptors come from a woman aged 45-65 years with active or convalescent COVID-19. CDR3s include the opening cysteine and the closing phenylalanine or tryptophan. D genes are given only for firm matches. Size tells how often a clone was seen (once, few, many) or the class of an expanded clone, and some rows leave it out.

-,TRBJ1-2,12,-,TRBV28,TGTGCCAGCAGTTCAGGGCCCTATGGCTACACCTTC,CASSSGPYGYTF
TRBD2,TRBJ2-1,15,-,TRBV7-2,TGTGCCAGCAGCTCAGGACTAGCGGGGGGTAGAGAGCAGTTCTTC,CASSSGLAGGREQFF
TRBD2,TRBJ2-5,13,few,TRBV5-1,TGCGCCAGCAGCCCCGGGACTAGCGGATCCCAGTACTTC,CASSPGTSGSQYF
-,TRBJ2-2,14,-,TRBV19,TGTGCCAGTAGCCCCCGAGGGAACACCGGGGAGCTGTTTTTT,CASSPRGNTGELFF
-,TRBJ1-2,13,-,TRBV28,TGTGCCAGCAGCGATGAGTCGATCTATGGCTACACCTTC,CASSDESIYGYTF
TRBD1,TRBJ1-5,15,-,TRBV6-5,TGTGCCAGCAGCGCCGGGACAGGGATAGGGGAGCCCCAGCATTTT,CASSAGTGIGEPQHF
TRBD1,TRBJ2-5,16,-,TRBV5-4,TGTGCCAGCAGCTTGGGGGGACAGACTCTCCAAGAGACCCAGTACTTC,CASSLGGQTLQETQYF
TRBD2,TRBJ2-1,16,-,TRBV3-1/TRBV3-2,TGTGCCAGCAGCCTAGCGGGAGGGCCCTCAGGCAATGAGCAGTTCTTC,CASSLAGGPSGNEQFF
TRBD1,TRBJ1-1,13,-,TRBV20-1,TGCAGTGCTAGTCTAACAGGGGGTCCTGAAGCTTTCTTT,CSASLTGGPEAFF
-,TRBJ1-1,12,few,TRBV24-1,TGTGCCACCAGTGACAGGGAGGGTGAAGCTTTCTTT,CATSDREGEAFF
-,TRBJ1-5,16,-,TRBV15,TGTGCCACCAGCGGACAGACGGTTGGTTGGGGTCAGCCCCAGCATTTT,CATSGQTVGWGQPQHF
-,TRBJ1-3,14,-,TRBV6-5,TGTGCCAGCAGAACGGAGTTCTCTGGAAACACCATATATTTT,CASRTEFSGNTIYF
TRBD1,TRBJ1-3,15,-,TRBV28,TGTGCCAGCAGTCGGGACAGCTTGCCAGGAAACACCATATATTTT,CASSRDSLPGNTIYF
TRBD1,TRBJ2-5,16,-,TRBV19,TGTGCCAGTAGTATTGACAGGGTCGGGATCCAAGAGACCCAGTACTTC,CASSIDRVGIQETQYF
-,TRBJ2-1,14,-,TRBV7-2,TGTGCCAGCAGCGTTAGCTGGGGGCAAAATGAGCAGTTCTTC,CASSVSWGQNEQFF
TRBD1,TRBJ1-6,14,-,TRBV2,TGTGCCAGCGGCAGAGAGACAGGGTATTCACCCCTCCACTTT,CASGRETGYSPLHF
-,TRBJ1-5,15,-,TRBV28,TGTGCCAGCAGCAGGGGACTACGCAACAATCAGCCCCAGCATTTT,CASSRGLRNNQPQHF
TRBD1,TRBJ1-5,16,-,TRBV19,TGTGCCAGTAGTATTAAGCCCGGGACAGGGAATCAGCCCCAGCATTTT,CASSIKPGTGNQPQHF
-,TRBJ1-3,14,-,TRBV6-6,TGTGCCAGCAGCCAGACAGCCTCTGGAAACACCATATATTTT,CASSQTASGNTIYF
-,TRBJ2-7,15,-,TRBV5-1,TGCGCCAGCAGCTTGTGGCGGAAAGGCTCCTACGAGCAGTACTTC,CASSLWRKGSYEQYF
-,TRBJ1-2,15,-,TRBV4-2,TGTGCCAGCAGCCAAGATCACCAGGCTAACTATGGCTACACCTTC,CASSQDHQANYGYTF
TRBD2,TRBJ2-7,12,-,TRBV18,TGTGCCAGCTCAAGCGGGAGTCGGGAGCAGTACTTC,CASSSGSREQYF
-,TRBJ1-1,16,-,TRBV27,TGTGCCAGCAGTTTATGGAGGGGATCGGGGGACACTGAAGCTTTCTTT,CASSLWRGSGDTEAFF
-,TRBJ1-3,15,-,TRBV15,TGTGCCACCAGCCCGAGGAACTTCTCTGGAAACACCATATATTTT,CATSPRNFSGNTIYF
-,TRBJ2-1,11,-,TRBV28,TGTGCCAGCAGTTTAGAACTTGAGCAGTTCTTC,CASSLELEQFF
TRBD1,TRBJ1-4,15,-,TRBV6-4,TGTGCCAGCAGTGTCCTGGACAGGGAGGGTGAAAAACTGTTTTTT,CASSVLDREGEKLFF
-,TRBJ1-6,15,once,TRBV5-1,TGCGCCAGCAGCTTGGCCAATCGGGTCGGGTCACCCCTCCACTTT,CASSLANRVGSPLHF
-,TRBJ2-6,14,-,TRBV5-1,TGCGCCAGCAATGCGGACTCTGGGGCCAACGTCCTGACTTTC,CASNADSGANVLTF
-,TRBJ2-1,15,once,TRBV5-1,TGCGCCAGCAGCTTGGTGGCTACAGGGCCGAATGAGCAGTTCTTC,CASSLVATGPNEQFF
-,TRBJ1-5,15,-,TRBV25-1,TGTGCCAGCAGTGGACGACAGGAGGTAGGACAGCCCCAGCATTTT,CASSGRQEVGQPQHF
TRBD1,TRBJ2-5,15,-,TRBV6-5,TGTGCCAGCAGAGTTTTTCGGACAGGGGAAGAGACCCAGTACTTC,CASRVFRTGEETQYF
-,TRBJ1-2,14,-,TRBV2,TGTGCCAGCAGTGAAGAGGGGATCGGCTATGGCTACACCTTC,CASSEEGIGYGYTF
TRBD1,TRBJ2-2,15,-,TRBV19,TGTGCCAGTAGTCCCCAGGGGGCGCTGACCGGGGAGCTGTTTTTT,CASSPQGALTGELFF
TRBD1,TRBJ2-3,17,-,TRBV5-1,TGCGCCAGCAGCCCACCAACCGGGACAGGGGACACAGATACGCAGTATTTT,CASSPPTGTGDTDTQYF
-,TRBJ1-2,15,-,TRBV19,TGTGCCAGTAGTATAGCCTACGGGGGGGTCTATGGCTACACCTTC,CASSIAYGGVYGYTF
TRBD1,TRBJ1-2,13,-,TRBV12-3/TRBV12-4,TGTGCCAGCAGACCGGACAGGGTTGGAGGCTACACCTTC,CASRPDRVGGYTF
-,TRBJ2-1,17,few,TRBV4-1,TGCGCCAGCAGCCAAGCGTCCTTGGAATTCGGGGACAATGAGCAGTTCTTC,CASSQASLEFGDNEQFF
-,TRBJ2-3,14,-,TRBV29-1,TGCAGCGCCCAACACAGGTTCGTCGCAGATACGCAGTATTTT,CSAQHRFVADTQYF
-,TRBJ2-3,15,-,TRBV2,TGTGCCAGCAGTGTGTCACCAGTAAGCGGAGATACGCAGTATTTT,CASSVSPVSGDTQYF
-,TRBJ2-7,15,once,TRBV7-3,TGTGCCAGCAGCGCGGTGGCTACGAGGTGGGACGAGCAGTACTTC,CASSAVATRWDEQYF
TRBD1,TRBJ1-1,15,-,TRBV18,TGTGCCAGCTCATCAACGGGACAGGGGAACACTGAAGCTTTCTTT,CASSSTGQGNTEAFF
-,TRBJ1-5,15,-,TRBV3-1/TRBV3-2,TGTGCCAGCAGCCCCCGGCCAGGGAGCAATCAGCCCCAGCATTTT,CASSPRPGSNQPQHF
TRBD1,TRBJ1-1,17,-,TRBV10-3,TGTGCCATCTCCCACCATCCGGGACAGGGGAGGAACACTGAAGCTTTCTTT,CAISHHPGQGRNTEAFF
-,TRBJ1-3,16,-,TRBV4-1,TGCGCCAGCAGCCAAGCGCCACAGGGAAATGGAAACACCATATATTTT,CASSQAPQGNGNTIYF